These 30 T cell receptor beta chains were all obtained from the same sample, sequenced in a study of blood T cell repertoires in COVID-19. Sequencing was performed with immunoSEQ multiplex PCR; in TCRdb, only in-frame clones are kept and a portion is missing. The sample contains fewer than 300,000 clones, over 75% of which appear only once. Sequences were obtained from peripheral blood. The receptors here all came from a human donor in a cohort sampled during active COVID-19.

This clone was seen once. This chain connects TRBV6-2 or TRBV6-3 to TRBJ1-1; maybe TRBD1 (5 bases). CDR1 and CDR2 (germline): MNHEY, SVGEGT. The CDR3 runs to 18 residues. The ends were cut back, 2 bases at V and 2 bases at J, with 21 bases in the middle. The CDR3 sequence is CASSYPSWGSYPNTEAFF. CDR3 sequence (DNA): TGTGCCAGCAGTTACCCCTCGTGGGGCTCCTATCCAAACACTGAAGCTTTCTTT.

The chain is built from TRBV25-1 and TRBJ1-1; D not certain. The CDR3 loop spans 11 amino acids. The ends were cut back, 9 bases at V and 4 bases at J, with 9 bases in the middle. From germline, CDR1 is MGHDK and CDR2 SYGVNS. CDR3 loop: CASWGVTEAFF. DNA of the CDR3: TGTGCCAGTTGGGGAGTCACTGAAGCTTTCTTT.

This clone was recorded once. The chain links TRBV3-1 (or the pseudogene TRBV3-2) to TRBJ1-4; TRBD1 matches at 9 bases. The CDR3 sequence is 17 residues long. V lost 4 bases to trimming and J lost 6 bases; unmatched junction nucleotides: 12. Looked up from germline, CDR1 is LGHDT and CDR2 is YNNKEL (reference sequence). The CDR3 region is CASSRPEQGAKDEKLFF. The CDR3 DNA follows: TGTGCCAGCAGCCGCCCCGAACAGGGGGCGAAGGATGAAAAACTGTTTTTT.

V and J are TRBV5-6 and TRBJ2-7, with D perhaps matching TRBD1 (5 bases). Germline V gene sequence: CDR1 SGHDT, CDR2 YYEEEE. Deletions cut 0 bases from V and 3 bases from J, with 10 bases between. The CDR3 extends over 14 amino acids. In nucleotides, the CDR3 is TGTGCCAGCAGCTTGGGGACAAACCTCTACGAGCAGTACTTC. It specifies CASSLGTNLYEQYF.

V usage is TRBV24-1 and J usage is TRBJ1-5; TRBD1 is a possible D gene (6 bases). The CDR3 is 15 residues long. V shed 4 bases and J shed 1 base, with 10 bases lying between them. Germline V lookup: CDR1 KGHDR, CDR2 SFDVKD. The CDR3 DNA reads as TGTGCCACCAGTGAGACAGGTAAGAGCAATCAGCCCCAGCATTTT. Its translation is CATSETGKSNQPQHF.

This clone was found once. This sequence joins TRBV2 and TRBJ2-1, with D perhaps matching TRBD1 (6 bases). This CDR3 contains 14 residues. Germline CDR1 and CDR2: SNHLY and FYNNEI. Deletions cut 2 bases from V and 6 bases from J, with 11 bases between. CDR3 bases: TGTGCCAGCAGTGAACGTCAGGGGTCCAATGAGCAGTTCTTC. Residues: CASSERQGSNEQFF.

The chain uses TRBV18 and TRBJ2-5, with D tentatively TRBD1 or TRBD2 (6 bases each). This CDR3 is built from 18 residues. Looked up from germline, CDR1 is KGHSH and CDR2 is LQKENI. The V end was cut by 5 bases, the J end by 5 bases, with 27 bases between. Written as DNA, the CDR3 is TGTGCCAGCTCAGCACTAGCACAGGGAAGGCGCTTTGGGGAGACCCAGTACTTC. Protein product: CASSALAQGRRFGETQYF.

The V call is TRBV30, the J call TRBJ1-1; no definite D call. Germline loops: CDR1 GTSNPN, CDR2 SVGIG (reference sequence). The CDR3 loop spans 14 amino acids. V was trimmed by 3 bases and J by 1 base, leaving 12 bases between them. CDR3 in DNA: TGTGCCTGGAGCCCTGGGCTTTCGAACACTGAAGCTTTCTTT. Translation: CAWSPGLSNTEAFF.

This clone was found once. This chain joins TRBV28 and TRBJ2-4; a weak D match, TRBD1 (5 bases). The V and J ends lost 2 bases and 7 bases respectively, with 6 bases between them. This CDR3 contains 12 residues. CDR1 and CDR2 from the germline V gene are MDHEN and SYDVKM. The CDR3 spells CASSLQGNIQYF. The CDR3 nucleotides are TGTGCCAGCAGTTTACAGGGTAACATTCAGTACTTC.

The gene calls are TRBV29-1 and TRBJ1-1; D is unresolved. This CDR3 contains 12 residues. V was clipped by 5 bases and J by 1 base, with 8 bases between them. The germline gives CDR1 SQVTM, CDR2 ANQGSEA. This chain's CDR3 is CSVRESNTEAFF. The CDR3 DNA is TGCAGCGTTCGAGAATCGAACACTGAAGCTTTCTTT.

The chain recombines TRBV5-4 with TRBJ2-6, with 7 bases aligning to TRBD2. Looked up from germline, CDR1 is SGHNT and CDR2 is YYREEE (reference sequence). The CDR3 covers 20 residues. V trimming: 3 bases; J trimming: 0 bases; junction bases outside the gene matches: 15. The CDR3, as DNA: TGTGCCAGCAGCTCTAGAGGGACTAAACCCCTCCACTCTGGGGCCAACGTCCTGACTTTC. This gives the protein CASSSRGTKPLHSGANVLTF.

V is TRBV11-2 and J is TRBJ2-3; tentative D call: TRBD2 (5 bases). Per germline, CDR1 SGHAT and CDR2 FQNNGV. V was trimmed by 1 base and J by 0 bases, leaving 8 bases between them. The CDR3 sequence is 15 residues long. The CDR3 protein is CASSLAGTSTDTQYF. The CDR3 bases are TGTGCCAGCAGCTTAGCGGGAACTAGCACAGATACGCAGTATTTT.

This clone was observed once. V is TRBV30 and J is TRBJ1-2; a possible D gene is TRBD1 (5 bases). CDR1 is GTSNPN, CDR2 SVGIG, per germline (reference sequence). Trimming removed 8 bases at V and 5 bases at J, with 18 bases between. This CDR3 spans 13 amino acids. The CDR3 region has the DNA TGTGCCGGGGCAACACAGAGCATTTATGGCTACACCTTC. Its translation: CAGATQSIYGYTF. Variable domain in full (rest from reference TRBV30 and TRBJ1-2): SQTIHQWPATLVQPVGSPLSLECTVEGTSNPNLYWYRQAAGRGLQLLFYSVGIGQISSEVPQNLSASRPQDRQFILSSKKLLLSDSGFYLCAGATQSIYGYTFGSGTRLTVV.

This chain joins TRBV27 and TRBJ1-6; D ambiguous. Germline V gives CDR1 MNHEY, CDR2 SMNVEV (reference sequence). This CDR3 comprises 12 residues. With 6 bases removed from V and 9 bases from J, the gap between germline ends came to 9 bases. For the CDR3, the DNA is TGTGCCAGCAGGGATTGGAGTTCACCCCTCCACTTT. It codes for CASRDWSSPLHF.

The chain employs TRBV27 and TRBJ1-5; D unclear. V lost 5 bases and J 9 bases, leaving 17 bases between the germline ends. The CDR3 loop spans 14 amino acids. The germline V gene has CDR1 MNHEY and CDR2 SMNVEV (reference sequence). CDR3 protein: CASSPTRVWVPQHF. Here the CDR3 DNA reads TGTGCCAGCAGTCCGACGCGGGTATGGGTGCCCCAGCATTTT.

This sequence joins TRBV18 and TRBJ1-1; tentatively, D is TRBD1 (6 bases). The V gene lost 0 bases and the J gene lost 1 base, with 15 bases spanning the gap. The germline gives CDR1 KGHSH, CDR2 LQKENI. The CDR3 length is 17 residues. CDR3 sequence (DNA): TGTGCCAGCTCACCACCAGCGCAGGGGTTGTCGAACACTGAAGCTTTCTTT. This gives the protein CASSPPAQGLSNTEAFF. Full variable domain (remainder filled in from reference TRBV18 and TRBJ1-1): NAGVMQNPRHLVRRRGQEARLRCSPMKGHSHVYWYRQLPEEGLKFMVYLQKENIIDESGMPKERFSAEFPKEGPSILRIQQVVRGDSAAYFCASSPPAQGLSNTEAFFGQGTRLTVV.

The rearrangement joins TRBV19 to TRBJ2-1; the D gene is possibly TRBD2 (5 bases). The V and J ends lost 3 bases and 3 bases respectively, with 15 bases between them. Germline V gene lookup returns CDR1 LNHDA and CDR2 SQIVND (reference sequence). The CDR3 extends over 16 amino acids. The CDR3 coding sequence is TGTGCCAGTAGTATGGAATGGGCTAGCCTCTACAATGAGCAGTTCTTC. Translating it yields CASSMEWASLYNEQFF.

V and J are TRBV6-4 and TRBJ2-3; TRBD2 matches at 8 bases. V lost 3 bases to trimming and J lost 0 bases; unmatched junction nucleotides: 2. Germline V gives CDR1 MRHNA, CDR2 SNTAGT. The CDR3 is 15 residues long. DNA of the CDR3: TGTGCCAGCAGTGATTTAGCGGGGAGCACAGATACGCAGTATTTT. Amino acids: CASSDLAGSTDTQYF.

The J gene is TRBJ2-1, the V gene TRBV27, with TRBD2 identical over 8 bases. Looked up from germline, CDR1 is MNHEY and CDR2 is SMNVEV (reference sequence). J gave up 11 bases and V 5 bases, and 8 bases lay outside the gene matches. The CDR3 sequence is 13 residues long. CDR3 in DNA: TGTGCCAGCAGTAGGGGACTAGAAAGTAAGCAGTTCTTC. It yields the protein CASSRGLESKQFF.

The chain combines TRBV21-1 with TRBJ2-1; the listed D gene, TRBD2, was not tested against the DNA. TRBV21-1 is deemed a pseudogene. The CDR3 has 15 residues. CDR3 nucleotides: TGTGCCAGCAAGAGGACTAGCGGGAGCTACAATGAGCAGTTCTTC. Protein product: CASKRTSGSYNEQFF.

This clone has a handful of counts. The rearrangement uses TRBV7-6 and TRBJ2-7; 15 positions match TRBD2. CDR3 size: 17 residues. Losses at the gene ends were 5 bases for V and 1 base for J; bases not matched to a gene: 6. Germline V gene data show CDR1 as SGHVS and CDR2 as FNYEAQ. CDR3 sequence (DNA): TGTGCCAGCAGCCTGGGACTAGCGGGAGGCTTTTCCTACGAGCAGTACTTC. The encoded protein is CASSLGLAGGFSYEQYF.

This chain uses TRBV30 with TRBJ1-3, with D unresolved. With 8 bases removed from V and 4 bases from J, the gap between germline ends came to 9 bases. In germline, CDR1 is GTSNPN, CDR2 SVGIG (reference sequence). There are 11 residues in the CDR3. CDR3 in amino acids: CAGRQGNTIYF. CDR3 nucleotides: TGTGCCGGGCGCCAGGGAAACACCATATATTTT.

The chain links TRBV28 to TRBJ1-5, with 8 bases identical to TRBD1. CDR3 size: 15 residues. CDR1 is MDHEN, CDR2 SYDVKM, per germline. V lost 3 bases to trimming and J lost 6 bases; unmatched junction nucleotides: 7. In DNA, the CDR3 is TGTGCCAGCAGTTTGGTCGGACAGGGCCGTCAGCCCCAGCATTTT. This codes for CASSLVGQGRQPQHF.

The V and J genes are TRBV4-1 and TRBJ1-4, with D unresolved. The CDR3 sequence is 16 residues long. Trimming removed 0 bases at V and 0 bases at J, with 8 bases between. Germline V gene lookup returns CDR1 MGHRA and CDR2 YSYEKL. CDR3 DNA sequence: TGCGCCAGCAGCCAAGATGAAGCTCCAACTAATGAAAAACTGTTTTTT. Translated, it gives CASSQDEAPTNEKLFF.

V usage is TRBV5-1 and J usage is TRBJ2-3, with 11 bases aligning to TRBD1. Germline V gene data show CDR1 as SGHRS and CDR2 as YFSETQ. After removal of 2 bases from V and 3 bases from J, the junction contained 5 bases not matched to a gene. The CDR3 is 16 residues long. The CDR3 reads CASSFGQGARTDTQYF. CDR3 bases: TGCGCCAGCAGCTTTGGACAGGGGGCGAGGACAGATACGCAGTATTTT. Drawing the rest from reference TRBV5-1 and TRBJ2-3, the complete variable domain is KAGVTQTPRYLIKTRGQQVTLSCSPISGHRSVSWYQQTPGQGLQFLFEYFSETQRNKGNFPGRFSGRQFSNSRSEMNVSTLELGDSALYLCASSFGQGARTDTQYFGPGTRLTVL.

V gene TRBV10-3 combines with J gene TRBJ1-1; perhaps TRBD1 as D (5 bases). Per germline, CDR1 ENHRY and CDR2 SYGVKD. With 0 bases removed from V and 0 bases from J, the gap between germline ends came to 8 bases. The CDR3 is 15 residues long. CDR3 region: CAISESRQMNTEAFF. CDR3 sequence (DNA): TGTGCCATCAGTGAGTCGCGACAGATGAACACTGAAGCTTTCTTT.

The V gene is TRBV7-7, the J gene TRBJ2-7; 9 bases fit TRBD2. This CDR3 contains 14 residues. The J segment lost 5 bases and the V segment lost 6 bases, leaving 8 bases of the junction unmatched. Germline V lookup: CDR1 SSHAT, CDR2 FNYEAQ (reference sequence). In DNA form, the CDR3 reads TGTGCCAGCAGTCCAGGCCTAGCGGGAAACGAGCAGTACTTC. Translating gives CASSPGLAGNEQYF.

The chain couples TRBV5-6 to TRBJ2-5, with 8 bases aligning to TRBD1. CDR1 and CDR2 from the germline V gene are SGHDT and YYEEEE. Germline trimming cut 2 bases from V and 6 bases from J; bases unmatched to any gene: 3. The CDR3 loop spans 13 amino acids. The CDR3 here is CASSLGQGQTQYF. CDR3 DNA: TGTGCCAGCAGCTTAGGACAGGGACAGACCCAGTACTTC.

The CDR3 nucleotides are TGCAGTGCTAGTCTAGCGCGGGGTTACAATGAGCAGTTCTTC. Its protein is CSASLARGYNEQFF. The J gene is TRBJ2-1, the V gene TRBV20-1; possible D gene TRBD2, 6 bases. CDR1 is DFQATT, CDR2 SNEGSKA, per germline (reference sequence). This CDR3 is built from 14 residues. V was pared by 3 bases and J by 4 bases, with 13 bases between.

V gene TRBV9 combines with J gene TRBJ1-6, with D possibly TRBD1 on 5 matching bases. Germline V gene data show CDR1 as SGDLS and CDR2 as YYNGEE. Trimming shortened V by 0 bases and J by 7 bases, and 11 bases separated the two germline ends. The CDR3 covers 15 residues. The CDR3, as DNA: TGTGCCAGCAGCGTAGACAACGGGGGAAATTCACCCCTCCACTTT. It specifies CASSVDNGGNSPLHF.